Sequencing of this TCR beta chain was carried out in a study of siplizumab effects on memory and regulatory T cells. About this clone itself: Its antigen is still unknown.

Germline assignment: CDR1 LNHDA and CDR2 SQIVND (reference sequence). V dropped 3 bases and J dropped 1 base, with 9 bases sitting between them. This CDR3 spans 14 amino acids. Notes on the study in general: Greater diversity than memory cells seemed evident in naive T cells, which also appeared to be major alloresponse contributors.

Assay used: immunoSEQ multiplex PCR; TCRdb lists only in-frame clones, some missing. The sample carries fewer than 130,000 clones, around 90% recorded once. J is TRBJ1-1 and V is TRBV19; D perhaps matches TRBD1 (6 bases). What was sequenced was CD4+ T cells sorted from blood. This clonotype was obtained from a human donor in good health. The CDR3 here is CASSIQGRNTEAFF. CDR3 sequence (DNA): TGTGCCAGTAGTATCCAGGGGAGGAACACTGAAGCTTTCTTT.